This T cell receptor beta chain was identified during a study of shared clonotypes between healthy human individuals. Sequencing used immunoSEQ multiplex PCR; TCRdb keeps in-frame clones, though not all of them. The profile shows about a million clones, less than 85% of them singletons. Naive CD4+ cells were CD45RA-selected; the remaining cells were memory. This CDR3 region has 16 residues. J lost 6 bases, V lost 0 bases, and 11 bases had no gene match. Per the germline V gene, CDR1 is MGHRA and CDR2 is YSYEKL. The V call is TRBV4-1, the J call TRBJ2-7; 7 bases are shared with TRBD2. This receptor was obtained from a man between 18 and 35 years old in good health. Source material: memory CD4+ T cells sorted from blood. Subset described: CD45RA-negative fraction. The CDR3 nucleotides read TGCGCCAGCAGCCAAGATTATAATGCGGGAGTTCGCGAGCAGTACTTC. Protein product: CASSQDYNAGVREQYF.